This T cell receptor beta chain was documented in a study of tumor-infiltrating lymphocytes in primary liver carcinoma. Germline DNA was also extracted, and blood RNA was taken from unsorted whole blood. The researchers drew 3.5 to 4.5 milliliters of peripheral blood before surgery. A constant-region primer primed TCR beta cDNA synthesis from about 550 ng of total RNA. Each TCR beta library was derived from three nested multiplex PCR rounds that employed slightly modified ARM-PCR. TRBV1-TRBV30 forward primers paired with a C-beta reverse primer drove the first two PCR rounds, around 10 cycles each. TCRdb re-analysed the multiplex PCR reads in MiXCR, keeping a single row per CDR3 protein. The table has hundreds of thousands of distinct CDR3 sequences, 45% to 70% seen once. The CDR3 runs to 16 residues. Trimming pared 1 base from V and 6 bases from J, leaving 15 bases between. CDR1 SGHVS and CDR2 FQNEAQ come from the germline V gene.

The sequence derives from a woman aged 25 to 45 with primary liver carcinoma and hepatitis B virus infection. Sequencing was carried out using peripheral blood. The chain employs TRBV7-8 and TRBJ2-2, with a weak D call TRBD1 (6 bases). DNA of the CDR3: TGTGCCAGCAGCTTAGTCGGGACAAGAGGGCCCGGGGAGCTGTTTTTT. Protein product: CASSLVGTRGPGELFF.